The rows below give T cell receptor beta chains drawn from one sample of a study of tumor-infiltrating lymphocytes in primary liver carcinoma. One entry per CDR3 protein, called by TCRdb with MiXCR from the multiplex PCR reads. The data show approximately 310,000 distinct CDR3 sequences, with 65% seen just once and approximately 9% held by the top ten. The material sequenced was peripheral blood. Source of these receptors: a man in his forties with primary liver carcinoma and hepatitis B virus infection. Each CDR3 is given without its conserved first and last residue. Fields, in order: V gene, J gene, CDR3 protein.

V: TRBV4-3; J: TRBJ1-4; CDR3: ASSQGTTATPTEKLF
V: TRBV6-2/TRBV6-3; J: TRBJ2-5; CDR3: ANGAGVETQY
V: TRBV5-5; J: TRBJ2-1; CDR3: ASSPIGGGRFRTYNEQF
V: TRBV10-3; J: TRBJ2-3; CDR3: AISEGLAGSTDTQY
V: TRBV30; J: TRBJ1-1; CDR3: AWSGMNTEAF
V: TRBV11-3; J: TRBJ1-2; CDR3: PSKQWDYGYT
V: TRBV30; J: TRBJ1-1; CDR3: ASSTGGAAEAF
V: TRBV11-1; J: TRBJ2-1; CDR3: VSRPGGVERF
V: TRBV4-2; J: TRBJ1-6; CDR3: ASSQETGRSSPLH
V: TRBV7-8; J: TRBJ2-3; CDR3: ASNPSRTDTQY
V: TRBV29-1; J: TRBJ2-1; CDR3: RIGTNENEQF
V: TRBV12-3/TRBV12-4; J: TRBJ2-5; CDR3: ASTRVPKETQY
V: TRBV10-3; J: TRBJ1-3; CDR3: AITSPLGNTIY
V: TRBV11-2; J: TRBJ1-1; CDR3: ASNLGGNTEAF
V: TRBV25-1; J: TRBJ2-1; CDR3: ASTGGSYNEQF
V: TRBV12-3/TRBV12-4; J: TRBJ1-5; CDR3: ASRRGQGNQPQH
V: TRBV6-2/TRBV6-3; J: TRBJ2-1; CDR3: ASNRLAERNEQF
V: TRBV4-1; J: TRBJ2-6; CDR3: ASSQEGQGSEANVLT
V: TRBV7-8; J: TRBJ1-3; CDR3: ASSTVLGNTIY
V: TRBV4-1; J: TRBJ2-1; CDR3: ASSFKGASGKNEQF
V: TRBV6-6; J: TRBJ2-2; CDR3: ASSERESKGTGELF
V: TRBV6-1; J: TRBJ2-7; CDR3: ASSDRWFAGYEQY
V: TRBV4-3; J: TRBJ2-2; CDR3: ASSQAGGRAWTGELF
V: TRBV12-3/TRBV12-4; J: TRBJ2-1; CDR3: ASSFAGGPSEQF
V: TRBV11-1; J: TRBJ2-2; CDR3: ASSWTSGEPGELF
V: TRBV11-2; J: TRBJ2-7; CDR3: ASSLRTGPSYEQY
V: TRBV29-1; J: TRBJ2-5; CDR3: SARTFQETQY
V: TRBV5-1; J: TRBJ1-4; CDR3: ASSSRGQGEKLF